A selection of T cell receptor beta chains follows, all from one sample in a study of blood T cell repertoires in COVID-19. Clones were read by immunoSEQ multiplex PCR, and TCRdb kept only the in-frame ones, dropping some. The top ten clones hold roughly 1.1% of a sample with about 170,000 clones, about 85% of them seen once. Material: peripheral blood. These TCRs come from a man aged 55-75 years who had recovered from COVID-19. CDR3s include the opening cysteine and the closing phenylalanine or tryptophan. D genes are given only for firm matches. Part of the rows lack a size; the others show once, few, many or a class for expanded clones.

>TRBJ2-1|few|12|NA|TRBV7-2
TGTGCCAGCAGCTCGACAACTTGGTCACAGTTCTTC
CASSSTTWSQFF
>TRBJ2-1|NA|15|TRBD1|TRBV2
TGTGCCAGCAGTGGGACAGGGGGCTCCTACAATGAGCAGTTCTTC
CASSGTGGSYNEQFF
>TRBJ1-1|NA|12|NA|TRBV2
TGTGCCAGCAGGGGGGGGAGTCGGGAAGCTTTCTTT
CASRGGSREAFF
>TRBJ2-3|few|15|TRBD2|TRBV30
TGTGCCTGGACAGGGAAGGGACTAGCGGGGGGGACGCAGTATTTT
CAWTGKGLAGGTQYF
>TRBJ2-2|NA|16|TRBD1|TRBV7-3
TGTGCCACCAGCCAGGGGTCAGGGGGAGACACCGGGGAGCTGTTTTTT
CATSQGSGGDTGELFF
>TRBJ1-2|NA|15|TRBD1|TRBV7-2
TGTGCCAGCAGCTTAGCGCCAGGCAGGGGGGATGGCTACACCTTC
CASSLAPGRGDGYTF
>TRBJ1-2|NA|15|NA|TRBV3-1/TRBV3-2
TGTGCCAGCAGCCAAGGACAGCACCGCAACTATGGCTACACCTTC
CASSQGQHRNYGYTF
>TRBJ1-6|once|13|NA|TRBV7-9
TGTGCCAGCAGCCACGGGACTGCCGAGGCCCTCCACTTT
CASSHGTAEALHF
>TRBJ2-5|NA|14|TRBD2|TRBV6-5
TGTGCCAGCACTAGCGGGGGCCTTCAAGAGACCCAGTACTTC
CASTSGGLQETQYF
>TRBJ2-7|NA|15|NA|TRBV15
TGTGCCACCAGCAGAGGACAGGATGGGTCCTACGAGCAGTACTTC
CATSRGQDGSYEQYF
>TRBJ2-7|NA|14|TRBD1|TRBV28
TGTGCCAGCAGTTCTACGGACAGGGGATACGAGCAGTACTTC
CASSSTDRGYEQYF
>TRBJ1-2|NA|12|NA|TRBV29-1
TGCAGCGTTGAACGCAATGAGTATGGCTACACCTTC
CSVERNEYGYTF
>TRBJ1-1|once|14|NA|TRBV6-5
TGTGCCAGCAAGCCCGGAGGGATGAACACTGAAGCTTTCTTT
CASKPGGMNTEAFF
>TRBJ2-5|NA|17|TRBD2|TRBV7-7
TGTGCTAGCAGCACGGGACTAGCGGGGGGGTCTCCTGGGACCCAGTACTTC
CASSTGLAGGSPGTQYF
>TRBJ2-2|NA|15|NA|TRBV9
TGTGCCAGCAGCGTGTCGGCGGGGATGGCCGGGGAGCTGTTTTTT
CASSVSAGMAGELFF
>TRBJ1-1|few|15|NA|TRBV6-5
TGTGCCAGCAGTTACACCCGGGATTTGGCTACTGAAGCTTTCTTT
CASSYTRDLATEAFF
>TRBJ1-2|NA|17|TRBD1|TRBV5-6
TGTGCCAGCAGCTTGACAGGGGACCCGGAGGATTCCTATGGCTACACCTTC
CASSLTGDPEDSYGYTF
>TRBJ1-1|NA|13|NA|TRBV27
TGTGCCAGCAGCCGAGGGGGGGGAACTGAAGCTTTCTTT
CASSRGGGTEAFF
>TRBJ2-4|few|15|NA|TRBV4-3
TGCGCCAGCAGCCAAGACAAGGCGGGCAAAAACATTCAGTACTTC
CASSQDKAGKNIQYF
>TRBJ1-1|NA|15|TRBD1|TRBV19
TGTGCCAGTAGTATACTCCTAGGACAGGGGGCAAGTGCTTTCTTT
CASSILLGQGASAFF
>TRBJ1-3|NA|14|NA|TRBV30
TGTGCCTGGAAACCCAGGGTCTCTGGAAACACCATATATTTT
CAWKPRVSGNTIYF
>TRBJ2-4|NA|14|TRBD1|TRBV7-6
TGTGCCAGCAGCTCCCCGGACAGGGTTGGGATTCAGTACTTC
CASSSPDRVGIQYF
>TRBJ2-2|NA|14|NA|TRBV9
TGTGCCAGCAGCGGACTCTTGAACACCGGGGAGCTGTTTTTT
CASSGLLNTGELFF
>TRBJ1-1|NA|13|TRBD1|TRBV7-9
TGTGCCAGCAGCTTAACGGGACAGACTGAAGCTTTCTTT
CASSLTGQTEAFF
>TRBJ1-6|NA|16|TRBD1|TRBV10-2
TGCGCCAGCAGTGCGCTGACAGGGCTCTATAATTCACCCCTCCACTTT
CASSALTGLYNSPLHF
>TRBJ2-6|once|18|TRBD1|TRBV5-6
TGTGCCAGCAGCTCCAGGAGACAGGGGAATGCTGGGGCCAACGTCCTGACTTTC
CASSSRRQGNAGANVLTF
>TRBJ1-4|NA|15|NA|TRBV5-1
TGCGCCAGCAGCTTGTCAGGGGACACTAATGAAAAACTGTTTTTT
CASSLSGDTNEKLFF
>TRBJ1-1|once|15|NA|TRBV6-5
TGTGCCAGCACCAGACCAGGGCGGTCGAGGACTGAAGCTTTCTTT
CASTRPGRSRTEAFF
>TRBJ2-2|few|15|TRBD2|TRBV7-3
TGTGCCAGCAGCTCACTCCGGGGGGGCACCGGGGAGCTGTTTTTT
CASSSLRGGTGELFF
>TRBJ1-6|NA|13|TRBD1|TRBV12-3/TRBV12-4
TGTGCCAGCAGGACAGGGGTAAATTCACCCCTCCACTTT
CASRTGVNSPLHF
>TRBJ1-2|NA|14|NA|TRBV10-1
TGCGCCAGAAAATACAGGGTTCGAGGGGATGGCTACACCTTC
CARKYRVRGDGYTF
>TRBJ1-2|NA|14|NA|TRBV10-3
TGTGCCATCAGTGAACAGCAGGACACTTTTGGCTACACCTTC
CAISEQQDTFGYTF
>TRBJ1-1|NA|13|NA|TRBV4-3
TGCGCCAGCAGCCAAGATTTAGTCACTGAAGCTTTCTTT
CASSQDLVTEAFF